The 23 T cell receptor beta chains below all came from one sample that was sequenced in a study of T cells in women clearing cervical HPV infection. TCRdb keeps only in-frame clones here, not all; method: immunoSEQ multiplex PCR. The listing records about 8,400 clones. Specimen: blood buffy coat. The receptors originated from a woman between 18 and 70 years old with a cervical HPV16 infection that either progressed to CIN3+ or cleared (not recorded which).

With respect to this clone: The CDR3 end lies 3 residues beyond the end of the read and is filled in from the germline J gene. This chain links TRBV5-4 with TRBJ2-3, with TRBD1 matching over 7 bases. V lost 3 bases, J lost 4 bases, and 8 bases stayed unmatched. This CDR3 has 15 residues. The germline V gene encodes CDR1 SGHNT and CDR2 YYREEE (reference sequence). CDR3 bases read: TGTGCCAGCAGCTCTCCCGACAGGGCTGCAGATACG. Its translation is CASSSPDRAADT. The entire CDR3 protein is CASSSPDRAADTQYF.

About this clone itself: The read terminates 3 residues before the CDR3 end, so the remaining end is supplied by the germline J gene. The gene calls are TRBV6-2 or TRBV6-3 and TRBJ1-2, with D unclear. The CDR3 spans 14 residues. Germline CDR1 reads MNHEY; CDR2 reads SVGEGT. Between the trimmed V and J ends, which lost 0 bases and 6 bases, there was a span of 11 bases. The DNA read from the CDR3 is TGTGCCAGCAGTTACTCGCTCGCCGGGGATGGC. Protein product: CASSYSLAGDG. The CDR3 in full is CASSYSLAGDGYTF.

With regard to this clone: The CDR3 extends 3 residues past the end of the read, so its final part is completed from the germline J gene. The chain is built from TRBV29-1 and TRBJ1-2; the match to TRBD1 covers 10 bases. J was trimmed by 4 bases and V by 6 bases; bases with no gene match: 5. This CDR3 has 13 amino acids. CDR1 SQVTM and CDR2 ANQGSEA come from the germline V gene. CDR3 region: CSVGTGEIYGYTF. Incomplete CDR3 DNA: TGCAGCGTGGGGACAGGGGAGATCTATGGC.

Note on this clone: The read comes to an end 3 residues before the CDR3 does, leaving the germline J gene to fill in the end. The V gene is TRBV5-4, the J gene TRBJ2-1; TRBD1 matches 7 bases. Trimming took 4 bases from V and 1 from J; bases not matched to a gene: 2. From germline, CDR1 is SGHNT and CDR2 YYREEE (reference sequence). CDR3 length equals 14 residues. This CDR3 reads CASSTQGSYNEQFF. The part of the CDR3 DNA that was read is TGTGCCAGCAGCACACAGGGGTCCTACAATGAG.

A word on this clone: The read ends 3 residues before the CDR3 terminus; that terminus is restored from the germline J gene. The rearrangement uses TRBV2 and TRBJ1-6; no clear D gene. CDR3 length equals 14 residues. The V gene's germline CDR1 is SNHLY and CDR2 FYNNEI. Trimming left V 2 bases short and J 5 bases short, with 7 bases between. The CDR3 DNA, read in part, is TGTGCCAGCAGTGAATTGGCAAATAATTCACCC. Translating it yields CASSELANNSP. The full CDR3 sequence reads CASSELANNSPLHF.

This clone is deemed medium-sized (0.01 to 0.1%) by its frequency. Read sequence stops 3 residues before the CDR3 end, and the germline J gene provides the missing end. V gene TRBV18 combines with J gene TRBJ2-3; TRBD2 agrees at 8 bases. The CDR3 is 15 residues long. Germline V gene lookup returns CDR1 KGHSH and CDR2 LQKENI. With 8 bases clipped from V and 1 base from J, the junction kept 8 bases outside the gene matches. The CDR3 bases that were read are TGTGCCAGCACCAACGGGCGGGGGGGCACAGATACG. Translated: CASTNGRGGTDT. The entire CDR3 reads CASTNGRGGTDTQYF.

Regarding this clone: Coverage ceases 3 residues before the CDR3 finishes, and the germline J gene fills in the end. The chain combines TRBV12-3 or TRBV12-4 with TRBJ2-3; 16 bases fit TRBD2. Trimming at V came to 6 bases and at J to 6 bases, leaving 6 bases not matched to a gene. The CDR3 consists of 16 residues. The part of the CDR3 DNA that was read is TGTGCCAGCAGACGTCCGGGACTAGCGGGGGGGGATACG. It yields the protein CASRRPGLAGGDT. In full, the CDR3 reads CASRRPGLAGGDTQYF.

Notes on this clone: The read halts 3 residues ahead of the CDR3 end, with the missing end drawn from the germline J gene. This chain links TRBV5-8 with TRBJ1-4, with D uncertain. Germline V CDR1 and CDR2: SGHTS, YDEGEE. The CDR3 loop spans 13 amino acids. V lost 4 bases and J lost 0, with 4 bases in between. The chain's CDR3 is CASSRATNEKLFF. Incomplete CDR3 DNA: TGTGCCAGCAGCCGGGCAACTAATGAAAAA.

In regard to this clone: The read terminates 3 residues before the CDR3 end, so the remaining end is supplied by the germline J gene. This sequence joins TRBV11-2 and TRBJ2-3, with D uncertain. The CDR3 spans 14 residues. In germline, CDR1 is SGHAT, CDR2 FQNNGV. V was trimmed by 2 bases and J by 4 bases, leaving 10 bases between them. Partial CDR3 DNA: TGTGCCAGCAGCTTAATCCAAGGGTCAGATACG. It is translated as CASSLIQGSDT. From start to end, the CDR3 is CASSLIQGSDTQYF. Drawing the rest from reference TRBV11-2 and TRBJ2-3, the complete variable domain is EAGVAQSPRYKIIEKRQSVAFWCNPISGHATLYWYQQILGQGPKLLIQFQNNGVVDDSQLPKDRFSAERLKGVDSTLKIQPAKLEDSAVYLCASSLIQGSDTQYFGPGTRLTVL.

CDR3: CASSEAGTSGNEQFF. The sequenced CDR3 bases are TGTGCCAGCAGTGAAGCCGGGACTAGTGGTAATGAG. The rearrangement joins TRBV2 to TRBJ2-1; 8 bases map to TRBD2. The read ends 3 residues before the CDR3 terminus; that terminus is restored from the germline J gene. The CDR3 length is 15 residues. The germline CDR1 and CDR2 sequences are SNHLY and FYNNEI. V gave up 0 bases and J gave up 7 bases; unmatched junction bases: 5.

Worth noting for this clone: The read finishes 3 residues shy of the CDR3 end, and the germline J gene is used to complete it. This rearrangement joins TRBV7-9 to TRBJ1-2; 10 bases agree with TRBD1. Germline CDR1 SEHNR, CDR2 FQNEAQ (reference sequence). The CDR3 length is 14 residues. CDR3 protein: CASSGGQGVYDYTF. The covered CDR3 bases are TGTGCCAGCAGCGGAGGACAGGGGGTCTACGAC.

With respect to this clone: The DNA ends 3 residues before the CDR3 does, and the rest of the CDR3 is filled in from the germline J gene. This sequence joins TRBV20-1 and TRBJ1-4; weak D call: TRBD1 (5 bases). Germline values: CDR1 DFQATT, CDR2 SNEGSKA (reference sequence). Trimming stripped 6 bases from V and 7 bases from J, with 24 bases between. This CDR3 is built from 16 residues. The CDR3 protein is CSAQPGTGGFGEKLFF. Incomplete CDR3 DNA: TGCAGTGCGCAGCCGGGAACGGGGGGATTTGGTGAAAAA.

This clone is called medium-sized based on its frequency. The CDR3 end is not reached by the read, which stops 3 residues before it; the germline J gene fills it in. The chain recombines TRBV7-3 with TRBJ1-4; possibly TRBD1 for D (6 bases). Germline CDR1 and CDR2: SGHTA and FQGTGA. The CDR3 is 13 residues long. The germline V and J ends were trimmed by 5 bases and 8 bases, with 12 bases remaining between them. The CDR3 bases that were read are TGTGCCAGCAGCGTATCCGGGACAGAAAAA. This codes for CASSVSGTEK. The whole CDR3 is CASSVSGTEKLFF.

In regard to this clone: The read halts 3 residues ahead of the CDR3 end, with the missing end drawn from the germline J gene. V is TRBV18 and J is TRBJ2-3; 8 nucleotides agree with TRBD2. The CDR3 is 15 amino acids. CDR1 is KGHSH and CDR2 is LQKENI in the germline V gene. The sequenced part of the CDR3 DNA is TGTGCCAGCTCACCGCTCGTGAGCGGGGGTGAGACG. Amino acids: CASSPLVSGGET. Given in full, the CDR3 is CASSPLVSGGETQYF. Combining the CDR3 with reference TRBV18 and TRBJ2-3 gives the whole variable domain NAGVMQNPRHLVRRRGQEARLRCSPMKGHSHVYWYRQLPEEGLKFMVYLQKENIIDESGMPKERFSAEFPKEGPSILRIQQVVRGDSAAYFCASSPLVSGGETQYFGPGTRLTVL.

As concerns this clone: The read terminates 3 residues ahead of where the CDR3 ends, so the germline J gene completes it. J is TRBJ2-7 and V is TRBV11-2; maybe TRBD1 (6 bases). V gave up 5 bases and J gave up 3 bases, with 14 bases separating them. This CDR3 comprises 14 residues. The germline V gene has CDR1 SGHAT and CDR2 FQNNGV. Partial CDR3 DNA: TGTGCCAGCAGCCCAACAGGGTCTAGCTACGAG. This gives the protein CASSPTGSSYE. The entire CDR3 reads CASSPTGSSYEQYF.

This clone is medium-sized by frequency. The read ends 3 residues early relative to the CDR3; the germline J gene fills the gap. The J gene is TRBJ2-7, the V gene TRBV18, with 12 bases aligning to TRBD1. The junction had 4 bases not matched to a gene; V was cut back by 3 bases and J by 4 bases. This CDR3 contains 15 residues. Germline values: CDR1 KGHSH, CDR2 LQKENI. CDR3 bases read: TGTGCCAGCTCACCCGGGACAGGGGGCGTTTACGAG. Amino acids: CASSPGTGGVYE. The full CDR3 reads CASSPGTGGVYEQYF. The variable domain in full, completed from reference TRBV18 and TRBJ2-7, reads NAGVMQNPRHLVRRRGQEARLRCSPMKGHSHVYWYRQLPEEGLKFMVYLQKENIIDESGMPKERFSAEFPKEGPSILRIQQVVRGDSAAYFCASSPGTGGVYEQYFGPGTRLTVT.

The DNA read from the CDR3 is TGTGCCACCAGTGACACCGACGGGTATGGC. It is translated as CATSDTDGYG. The entire CDR3 reads CATSDTDGYGYTF. This chain links TRBV24-1 with TRBJ1-2; no firm D call. The CDR3 end lies 3 residues beyond the end of the read and is filled in from the germline J gene. The CDR3 loop spans 13 amino acids. Trimming removed 4 bases at V and 5 bases at J, with 10 bases between. Per germline, CDR1 KGHDR and CDR2 SFDVKD.

A word on this clone: The read ends 3 residues early relative to the CDR3; the germline J gene fills the gap. The chain employs TRBV5-1 and TRBJ2-7, with TRBD2 identical over 14 bases. With V trimmed by 7 bases and J by 1 base, 4 bases remained unmatched. Germline CDR1 is SGHRS and CDR2 is YFSETQ. The CDR3 has 15 residues. CDR3 DNA, as far as it was read: TGCGCCAGCGGTAGGACTAGCGGGGGGTCCTACGAG. This sequence encodes CASGRTSGGSYE. The entire CDR3 sequence reads CASGRTSGGSYEQYF.

This clone is classed as large by frequency. Read coverage stops 3 residues before the CDR3 terminus; the germline J gene supplies the remainder. The V and J genes are TRBV5-1 and TRBJ1-1; D may be TRBD1 (5 bases). V lost 7 bases, J lost 0 bases, and 13 bases lay in between. Germline CDR1 and CDR2: SGHRS and YFSETQ. The CDR3 has 14 residues. Partial CDR3 DNA: TGCGCCAGCCGGACCGAGGGGATGAACACTGAA. Translating gives CASRTEGMNTE. The full CDR3 reads CASRTEGMNTEAFF.

A remark on this clone: The read stops 3 residues short of the end of the CDR3; the missing end is completed from the germline J gene. V usage is TRBV7-8 and J usage is TRBJ1-4; 11 bases fit TRBD1. From germline, CDR1 is SGHVS and CDR2 FQNEAQ. The CDR3 has 16 residues. V lost 1 base and J lost 5; bases outside the gene matches: 3. This CDR3 is CASSLVGTGGNEKLFF. The CDR3 DNA, read in part, is TGTGCCAGCAGCTTAGTGGGGACAGGGGGAAATGAAAAA. Based on the CDR3 plus reference TRBV7-8 and TRBJ1-4, the full variable domain is GAGVSQSPRYKVAKRGQDVALRCDPISGHVSLFWYQQALGQGPEFLTYFQNEAQLDKSGLPSDRFFAERPEGSVSTLKIQRTQQEDSAVYLCASSLVGTGGNEKLFFGSGTQLSVL.

A note on this clone: Read data end 3 residues before the CDR3 end; the end is taken from the germline J gene. The chain is built from TRBV20-1 and TRBJ2-1; TRBD1 might be the D (5 bases). Germline-derived CDR1 and CDR2 are DFQATT and SNEGSKA (reference sequence). The ends were cut back, 6 bases at V and 8 bases at J, with 14 bases in the middle. The CDR3 extends over 12 amino acids. The CDR3 region is CSAPTDSHEQFF. CDR3 bases read: TGCAGTGCACCGACCGACAGCCATGAG.

In regard to this clone: Germline and junction disagree at one end, which may indicate a read error. Read sequence stops 3 residues before the CDR3 end, and the germline J gene provides the missing end. Other DNA sequences from this sample encode an identical CDR3 as well. The gene calls are TRBV19 and TRBJ1-3; D unclear. The CDR3 sequence is 15 residues long. The germline CDR1 and CDR2 sequences are LNHDA and SQIVND (reference sequence). The CDR3 region is CASSIAPGVGNTIYF. CDR3 DNA (partial): TGTGCCAGTAGTATAGCCCCCGGGGTCGGAAACACT.

Its frequency marks this clone as medium-sized (0.01 to 0.1%). The read ends 3 residues before the CDR3 terminus; that terminus is restored from the germline J gene. V and J are TRBV6-1 and TRBJ2-5, with 8 bases aligning to TRBD1. Germline values: CDR1 MNHNS, CDR2 SASEGT. The CDR3 runs 15 residues. J was trimmed by 2 bases and V by 0 bases; bases with no gene match: 2. The CDR3: CASSEAGQAQETQYF. The DNA read from the CDR3 is TGTGCCAGCAGTGAAGCGGGACAGGCGCAAGAGACC.